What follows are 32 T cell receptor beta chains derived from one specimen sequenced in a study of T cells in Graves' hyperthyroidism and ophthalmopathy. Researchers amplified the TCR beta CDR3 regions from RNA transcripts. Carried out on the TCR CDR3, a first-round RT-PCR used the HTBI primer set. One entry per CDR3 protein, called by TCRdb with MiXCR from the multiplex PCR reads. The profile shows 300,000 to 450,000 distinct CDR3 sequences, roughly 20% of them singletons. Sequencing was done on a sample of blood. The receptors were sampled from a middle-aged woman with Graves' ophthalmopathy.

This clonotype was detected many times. CDR3 sequence reads: CASSIGRGLMNTEAFF. The CDR3 nucleotides read TGTGCCAGTAGTATAGGGAGGGGGCTCATGAACACTGAAGCTTTCTTT. V is TRBV19 and J is TRBJ1-1, with TRBD1 matching over 7 bases. This CDR3 comprises 16 residues. The trim removed 1 base at V and 0 bases at J, leaving 5 bases unmatched. Germline assignment: CDR1 LNHDA and CDR2 SQIVND (reference sequence).

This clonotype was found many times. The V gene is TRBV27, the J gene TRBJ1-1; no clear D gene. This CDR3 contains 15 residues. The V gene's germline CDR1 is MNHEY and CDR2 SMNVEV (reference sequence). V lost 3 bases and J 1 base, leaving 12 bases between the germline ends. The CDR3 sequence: CASSLSAKGNTEAFF. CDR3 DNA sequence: TGTGCCAGCAGTTTGAGTGCAAAGGGGAACACTGAAGCTTTCTTT.

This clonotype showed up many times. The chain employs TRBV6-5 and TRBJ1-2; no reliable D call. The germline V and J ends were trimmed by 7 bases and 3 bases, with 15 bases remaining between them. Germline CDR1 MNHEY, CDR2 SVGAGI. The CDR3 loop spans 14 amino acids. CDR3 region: CASTKRGMDYGYTF. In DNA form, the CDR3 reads TGTGCCAGCACCAAGAGAGGGATGGACTATGGCTACACCTTC.

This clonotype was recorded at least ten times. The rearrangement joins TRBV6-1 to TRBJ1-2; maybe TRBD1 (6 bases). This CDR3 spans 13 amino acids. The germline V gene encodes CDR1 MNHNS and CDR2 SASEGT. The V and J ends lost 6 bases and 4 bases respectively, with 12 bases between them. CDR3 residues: CASRQGQPYGYTF. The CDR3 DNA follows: TGTGCCAGCAGACAAGGACAGCCCTATGGCTACACCTTC.

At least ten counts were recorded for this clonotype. The DNA of the CDR3 is TGTGCCAGCAGCGTAGAGGGGGGCTGGTCACCCCTCCACTTT. As protein: CASSVEGGWSPLHF. This chain connects TRBV9 to TRBJ1-6; maybe TRBD1 (6 bases). Trimming stripped 0 bases from V and 10 bases from J, with 11 bases between. The CDR3 sequence is 14 residues long. The germline CDR1 and CDR2 sequences are SGDLS and YYNGEE.

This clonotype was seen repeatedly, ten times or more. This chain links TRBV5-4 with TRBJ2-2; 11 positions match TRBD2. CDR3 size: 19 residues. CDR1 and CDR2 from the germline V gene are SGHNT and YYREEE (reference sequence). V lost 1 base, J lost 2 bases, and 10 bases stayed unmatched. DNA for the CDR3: TGTGCCAGCAGCTTGAGGGTACTAGCGGGAGAACGAAACACCGGGGAGCTGTTTTTT. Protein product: CASSLRVLAGERNTGELFF. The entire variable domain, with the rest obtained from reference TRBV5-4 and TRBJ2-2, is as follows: ETGVTQSPTHLIKTRGQQVTLRCSSQSGHNTVSWYQQALGQGPQFIFQYYREEENGRGNFPPRFSGLQFPNYSSELNVNALELDDSALYLCASSLRVLAGERNTGELFFGEGSRLTVL.

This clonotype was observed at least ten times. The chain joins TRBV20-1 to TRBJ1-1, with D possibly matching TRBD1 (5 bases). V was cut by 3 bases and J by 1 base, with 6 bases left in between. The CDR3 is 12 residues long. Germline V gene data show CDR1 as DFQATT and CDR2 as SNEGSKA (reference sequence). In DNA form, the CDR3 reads TGCAGTGCTAGGAGGGGGAACACTGAAGCTTTCTTT. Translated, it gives CSARRGNTEAFF.

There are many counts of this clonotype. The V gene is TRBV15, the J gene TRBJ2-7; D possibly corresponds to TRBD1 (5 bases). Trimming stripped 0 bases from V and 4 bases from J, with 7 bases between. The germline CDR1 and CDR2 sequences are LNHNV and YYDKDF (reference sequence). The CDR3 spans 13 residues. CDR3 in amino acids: CATSRDSGYEQYF. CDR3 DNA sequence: TGTGCCACCAGCAGAGATTCAGGGTACGAGCAGTACTTC.

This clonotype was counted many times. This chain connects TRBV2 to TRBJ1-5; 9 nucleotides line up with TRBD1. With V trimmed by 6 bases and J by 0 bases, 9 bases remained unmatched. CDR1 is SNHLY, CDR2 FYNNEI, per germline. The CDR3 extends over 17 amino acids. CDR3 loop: CASSITRTGDSNQPQHF. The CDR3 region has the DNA TGTGCCAGCAGCATAACCAGGACAGGGGATAGCAATCAGCCCCAGCATTTT.

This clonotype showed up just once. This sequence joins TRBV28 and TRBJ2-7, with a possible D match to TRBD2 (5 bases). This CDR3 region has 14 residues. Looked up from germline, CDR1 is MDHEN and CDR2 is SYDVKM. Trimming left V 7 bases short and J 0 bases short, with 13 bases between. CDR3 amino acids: CASNPSGLSYEQYF. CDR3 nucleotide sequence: TGTGCCAGCAACCCGAGCGGCCTCTCCTACGAGCAGTACTTC.

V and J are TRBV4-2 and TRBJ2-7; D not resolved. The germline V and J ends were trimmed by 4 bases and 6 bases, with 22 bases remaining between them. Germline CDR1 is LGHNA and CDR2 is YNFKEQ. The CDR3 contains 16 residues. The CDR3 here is CASSLPPGESHGEQYF. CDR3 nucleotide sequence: TGTGCCAGCAGCCTACCCCCCGGTGAGTCCCACGGCGAGCAGTACTTC.

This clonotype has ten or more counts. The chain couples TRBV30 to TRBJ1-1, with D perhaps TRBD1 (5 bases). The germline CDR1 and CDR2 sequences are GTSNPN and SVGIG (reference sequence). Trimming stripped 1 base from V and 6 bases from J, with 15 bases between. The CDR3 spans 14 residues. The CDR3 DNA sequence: TGTGCCTGGAGTGCACGGGGCTCGACAGCTGAAGCTTTCTTT. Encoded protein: CAWSARGSTAEAFF.

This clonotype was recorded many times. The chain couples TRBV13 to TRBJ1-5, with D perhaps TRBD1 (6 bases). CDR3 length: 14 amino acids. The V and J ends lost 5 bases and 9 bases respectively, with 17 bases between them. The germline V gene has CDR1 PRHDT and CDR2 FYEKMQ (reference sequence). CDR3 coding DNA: TGTGCCAGCAGCCGAGGGGGGGGCGGTCCGCCCCAGCATTTT. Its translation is CASSRGGGGPPQHF.

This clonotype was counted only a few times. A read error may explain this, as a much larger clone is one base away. CDR3 bases: TGTGCCAGCAGTTTAGAAGGTGGGATAGGTACCTACGAGCAGTACTTC. Translating it yields CASSLEGGIGTYEQYF. The chain links TRBV28 to TRBJ2-7; D is undetermined. Germline V gives CDR1 MDHEN, CDR2 SYDVKM. The CDR3 consists of 16 residues. The V and J ends lost 2 bases and 2 bases respectively, with 16 bases between them. The full variable domain, completed using reference TRBV28 and TRBJ2-7, is DVKVTQSSRYLVKRTGEKVFLECVQDMDHENMFWYRQDPGLGLRLIYFSYDVKMKEKGDIPEGYSVSREKKERFSLILESASTNQTSMYLCASSLEGGIGTYEQYFGPGTRLTVT.

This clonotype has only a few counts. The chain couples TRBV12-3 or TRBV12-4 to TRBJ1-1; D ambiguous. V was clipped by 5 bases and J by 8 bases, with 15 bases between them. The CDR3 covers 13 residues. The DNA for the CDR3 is TGTGCCAGCAGTAGACTAGAAGGCACGGAAGCTTTCTTT. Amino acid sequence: CASSRLEGTEAFF.

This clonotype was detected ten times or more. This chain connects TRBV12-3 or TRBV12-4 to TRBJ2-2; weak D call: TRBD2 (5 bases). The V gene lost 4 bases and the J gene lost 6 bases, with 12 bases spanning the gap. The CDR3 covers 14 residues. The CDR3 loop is CASSSQLGSGELFF. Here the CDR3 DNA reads TGTGCCAGCAGTTCACAACTAGGGTCCGGGGAGCTGTTTTTT.

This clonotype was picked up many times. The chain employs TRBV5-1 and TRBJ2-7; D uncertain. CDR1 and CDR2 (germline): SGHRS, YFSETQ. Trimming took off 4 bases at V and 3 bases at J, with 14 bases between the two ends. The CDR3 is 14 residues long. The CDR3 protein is CASSVSLSGYEQYF. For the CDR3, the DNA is TGCGCCAGCAGCGTAAGTCTCTCCGGCTACGAGCAGTACTTC.

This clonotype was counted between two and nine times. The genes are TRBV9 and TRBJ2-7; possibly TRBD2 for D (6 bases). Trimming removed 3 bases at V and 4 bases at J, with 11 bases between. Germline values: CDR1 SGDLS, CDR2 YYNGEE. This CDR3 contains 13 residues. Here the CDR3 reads CASSAAGGYEQYF. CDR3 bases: TGTGCCAGCAGCGCTGCCGGAGGGTACGAGCAGTACTTC.

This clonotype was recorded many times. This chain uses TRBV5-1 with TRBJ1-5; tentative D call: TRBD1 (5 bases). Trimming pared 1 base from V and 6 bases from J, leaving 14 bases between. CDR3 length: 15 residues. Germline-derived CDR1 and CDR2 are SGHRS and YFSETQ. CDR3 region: CASSLSSGVGQPQHF. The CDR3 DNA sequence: TGCGCCAGCAGCTTGAGCTCGGGGGTCGGTCAGCCCCAGCATTTT. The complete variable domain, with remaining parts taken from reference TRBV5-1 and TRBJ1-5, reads KAGVTQTPRYLIKTRGQQVTLSCSPISGHRSVSWYQQTPGQGLQFLFEYFSETQRNKGNFPGRFSGRQFSNSRSEMNVSTLELGDSALYLCASSLSSGVGQPQHFGDGTRLSIL.

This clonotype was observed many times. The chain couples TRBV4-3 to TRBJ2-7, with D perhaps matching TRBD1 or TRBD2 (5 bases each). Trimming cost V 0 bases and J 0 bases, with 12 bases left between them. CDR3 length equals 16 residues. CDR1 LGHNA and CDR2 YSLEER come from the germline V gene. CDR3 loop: CASSQDRQRSSYEQYF. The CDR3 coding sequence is TGCGCCAGCAGCCAAGATCGACAGCGGAGCTCCTACGAGCAGTACTTC.

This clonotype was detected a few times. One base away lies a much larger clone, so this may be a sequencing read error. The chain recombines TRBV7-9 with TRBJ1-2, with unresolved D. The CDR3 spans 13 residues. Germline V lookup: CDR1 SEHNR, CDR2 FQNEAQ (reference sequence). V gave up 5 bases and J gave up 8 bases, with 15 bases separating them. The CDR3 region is CASSPLVGGGYTF. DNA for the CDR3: TGTGCCAGCAGCCCCCTTGTGGGAGGCGGCTACACCTTC.

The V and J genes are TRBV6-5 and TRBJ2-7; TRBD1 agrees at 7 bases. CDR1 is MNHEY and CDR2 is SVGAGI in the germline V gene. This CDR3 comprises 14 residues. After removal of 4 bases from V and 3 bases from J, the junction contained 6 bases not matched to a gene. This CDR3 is CASSFTGVLYEQYF. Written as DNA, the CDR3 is TGTGCCAGCAGTTTTACAGGGGTCCTCTACGAGCAGTACTTC.

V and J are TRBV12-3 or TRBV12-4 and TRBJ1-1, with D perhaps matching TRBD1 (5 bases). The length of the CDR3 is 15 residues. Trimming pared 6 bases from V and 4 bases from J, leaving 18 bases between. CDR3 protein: CASSPRGQGSTEAFF. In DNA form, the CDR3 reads TGTGCCAGCAGCCCCCGGGGCCAAGGGTCCACTGAAGCTTTCTTT.

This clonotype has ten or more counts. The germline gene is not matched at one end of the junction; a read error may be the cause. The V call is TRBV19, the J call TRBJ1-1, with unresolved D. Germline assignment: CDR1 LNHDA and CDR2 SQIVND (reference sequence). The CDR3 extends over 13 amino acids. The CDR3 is CASSVDLGTEAFF. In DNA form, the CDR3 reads TGTGCCAGTAGTGTAGATCTGGGTACTGAAGCTTTCTTT. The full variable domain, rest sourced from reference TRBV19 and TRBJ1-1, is DGGITQSPKYLFRKEGQNVTLSCEQNLNHDAMYWYRQDPGQGLRLIYYSQIVNDFQKGDIAEGYSVSREKKESFPLTVTSAQKNPTAFYLCASSVDLGTEAFFGQGTRLTVV.

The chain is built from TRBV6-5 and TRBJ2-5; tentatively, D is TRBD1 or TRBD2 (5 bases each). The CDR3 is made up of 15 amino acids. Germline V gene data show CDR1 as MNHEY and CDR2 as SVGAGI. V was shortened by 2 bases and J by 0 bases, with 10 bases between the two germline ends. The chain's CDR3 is CASSYPGPYQETQYF. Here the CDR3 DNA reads TGTGCCAGCAGTTACCCGGGACCGTACCAAGAGACCCAGTACTTC.

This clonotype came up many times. In DNA, the CDR3 is TGTGCTAGTGGTAGGGGACAGAACACCGGGGAGCTGTTTTTT. Its translation: CASGRGQNTGELFF. The gene calls are TRBV12-5 and TRBJ2-2; maybe TRBD1 (6 bases). CDR3 size: 14 residues. V was pared by 5 bases and J by 1 base, with 8 bases between. The germline V gene encodes CDR1 LGHNT and CDR2 FRNRAP.

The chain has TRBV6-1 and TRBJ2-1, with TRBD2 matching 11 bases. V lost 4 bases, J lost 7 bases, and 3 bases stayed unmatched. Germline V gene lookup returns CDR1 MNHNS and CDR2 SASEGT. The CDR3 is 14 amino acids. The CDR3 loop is CASSGTSGLNEQFF. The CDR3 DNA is TGTGCCAGCAGTGGGACTAGCGGGTTGAATGAGCAGTTCTTC.

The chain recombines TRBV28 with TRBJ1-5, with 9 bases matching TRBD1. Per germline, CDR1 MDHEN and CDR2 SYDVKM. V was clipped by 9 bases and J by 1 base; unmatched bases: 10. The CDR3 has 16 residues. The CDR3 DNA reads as TGTGCCAGGTCCCCGAGGGGACAGGGAAGCAATCAGCCCCAGCATTTT. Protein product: CARSPRGQGSNQPQHF.

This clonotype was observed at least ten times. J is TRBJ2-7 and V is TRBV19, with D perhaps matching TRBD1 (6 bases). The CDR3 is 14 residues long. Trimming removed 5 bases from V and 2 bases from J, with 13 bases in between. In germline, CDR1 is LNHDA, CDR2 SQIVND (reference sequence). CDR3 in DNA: TGTGCCAGTAGTTTGGAGACAGGCCCCTACGAGCAGTACTTC. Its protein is CASSLETGPYEQYF.

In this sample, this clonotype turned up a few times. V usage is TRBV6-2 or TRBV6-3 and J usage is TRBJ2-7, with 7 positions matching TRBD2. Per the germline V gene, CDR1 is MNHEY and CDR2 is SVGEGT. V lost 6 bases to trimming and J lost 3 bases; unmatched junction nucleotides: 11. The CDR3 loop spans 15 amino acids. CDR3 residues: CASRRTGLTSYEQYF. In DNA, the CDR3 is TGTGCCAGCAGACGGACGGGACTAACGAGCTACGAGCAGTACTTC.

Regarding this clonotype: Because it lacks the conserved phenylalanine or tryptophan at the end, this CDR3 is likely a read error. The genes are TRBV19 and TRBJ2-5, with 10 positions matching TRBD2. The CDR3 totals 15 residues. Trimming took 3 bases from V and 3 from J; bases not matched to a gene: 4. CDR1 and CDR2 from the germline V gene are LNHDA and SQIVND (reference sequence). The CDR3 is CASSIGLAEKETQYL. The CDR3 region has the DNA TGTGCCAGTAGTATCGGACTAGCGGAAAAAGAGACCCAGTACCTC.

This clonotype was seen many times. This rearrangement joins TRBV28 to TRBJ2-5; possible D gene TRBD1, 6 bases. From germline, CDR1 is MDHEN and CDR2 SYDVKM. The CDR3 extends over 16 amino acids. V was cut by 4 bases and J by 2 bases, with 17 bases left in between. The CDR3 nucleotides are TGTGCCAGCAGTTCTCCTCAGGGGTTCTCACAAGAGACCCAGTACTTC. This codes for CASSSPQGFSQETQYF.